The 19 T cell receptor beta chains presented below share a single source sample, sequenced in a study of blood T cells in healthy people across ages. Sample-barcoded 5' priming and a J-beta primer mix drove a second PCR of about 7 to 11 cycles. TCRdb analysed the 5' RACE reads with MiXCR anew, one entry per CDR3 protein. This table has about 1,800,000 distinct CDR3 sequences, about 28% appearing once. The sequenced material came from blood. Receptor source: a woman in her twenties or thirties in good health.

This clonotype was seen a few times. The chain recombines TRBV12-5 with TRBJ2-5; 12 bases match TRBD2. V shed 2 bases and J 5 bases; nucleotides not matched to a gene: 9. CDR1 LGHNT and CDR2 FRNRAP come from the germline V gene. The CDR3 spans 17 residues. The CDR3 region has the DNA TGTGCTAGTGGTTTGCACCAACTAGCGGGGGGTCGGGAGACCCAGTACTTC. Translating gives CASGLHQLAGGRETQYF.

The chain uses TRBV4-1 and TRBJ2-1; 15 bases match TRBD2. V lost 3 bases, J lost 8 bases, and 8 bases stayed unmatched. The germline CDR1 and CDR2 sequences are MGHRA and YSYEKL. The CDR3 is made up of 17 amino acids. In nucleotides, the CDR3 is TGCGCCAGCAGCCATCGGACTAGCGGGGGGGCCATCGATGAGCAGTTCTTC. Translating gives CASSHRTSGGAIDEQFF.

This clonotype was counted between two and nine times. The V call is TRBV3-1, the J call TRBJ2-1; 9 bases agree with TRBD2. The CDR3 length is 13 residues. V gave up 1 base and J gave up 13 bases; unmatched junction bases: 5. CDR1 and CDR2 from the germline V gene are LGHDT and YNNKEL (reference sequence). CDR3 DNA: TGTGCCAGCAGCCAAGCGACTAGCGGAACTCAGTTCTTC. This gives the protein CASSQATSGTQFF.

The gene calls are TRBV5-1 and TRBJ2-3, with 7 bases that match TRBD2. CDR1 and CDR2 (germline): SGHRS, YFSETQ. The trim removed 5 bases at V and 0 bases at J, leaving 6 bases unmatched. This CDR3 contains 15 residues. DNA for the CDR3: TGCGCCAGCAGGGGAGGGGAAACTAGCACAGATACGCAGTATTTT. This sequence encodes CASRGGETSTDTQYF.

This sequence joins TRBV11-2 and TRBJ2-7, with TRBD2 matching 12 bases. The tail of the sequence fits TRBJ2-5 better, so the J call may be wrong. Germline loops: CDR1 SGHAT, CDR2 FQNNGV. The CDR3 has 17 residues. Here the CDR3 DNA reads TGTGCCAGCGGTGGGTTTGGGCCTAGCGGGGGGGAAGAGACCCAGTACTTC. It is translated as CASGGFGPSGGEETQYF.

This clonotype has just a few counts. This chain joins TRBV7-9 and TRBJ1-1; 7 positions agree with TRBD1. Per the germline V gene, CDR1 is SEHNR and CDR2 is FQNEAQ (reference sequence). Unmatched junction bases numbered 7, after V lost 5 bases and J lost 1 base. The CDR3 is 15 residues long. The DNA for the CDR3 is TGTGCCAGCAGCCCTGGGACAGTCTCGAACACTGAAGCTTTCTTT. Translation gives CASSPGTVSNTEAFF.

The chain links TRBV9 to TRBJ2-1, with 9 positions matching TRBD2. This CDR3 region has 16 residues. The germline gives CDR1 SGDLS, CDR2 YYNGEE. J lost 7 bases, V lost 0 bases, and 8 bases had no gene match. The CDR3, as DNA: TGTGCCAGCAGCGTAGCTTTATCTAGCGGGACGAATGAGCAGTTCTTC. It encodes CASSVALSSGTNEQFF.

The genes are TRBV2 and TRBJ1-5; possibly TRBD1 for D (5 bases). Germline V CDR1 and CDR2: SNHLY, FYNNEI. V shed 5 bases and J shed 4 bases, with 12 bases lying between them. The CDR3 extends over 14 amino acids. CDR3 nucleotides: TGTGCCAGCAGTACTGACAGAAGGAATCAGCCCCAGCATTTT. This translates into CASSTDRRNQPQHF.

Many counts were recorded for this clonotype. The V call is TRBV10-3, the J call TRBJ2-3; D is unresolved. The V gene lost 4 bases and the J gene lost 6 bases, with 5 bases spanning the gap. The CDR3 contains 11 residues. Germline V gene sequence: CDR1 ENHRY, CDR2 SYGVKD. As DNA, the CDR3 is TGTGCCATCAGTGGGGCGGATACGCAGTATTTT. Protein product: CAISGADTQYF.

There are a few counts of this clonotype. One base away lies a much larger clone, so this may be a sequencing read error. CDR3 nucleotides: TGCGCCAGCAGCTTACCCGGGGGCGACTTGTTAGCCTACGAGCGGTACTTC. Its translation is CASSLPGGDLLAYERYF. V is TRBV5-1 and J is TRBJ2-5, with D perhaps TRBD1 or TRBD2 (6 bases each). Per the germline V gene, CDR1 is SGHRS and CDR2 is YFSETQ. The length of the CDR3 is 17 residues. V gave up 2 bases and J gave up 13 bases, with 30 bases separating them.

The CDR3 DNA reads TGCGCCAGCAGCCGGAGGGTAGCGGCGTCCACAGATACGCAGTATTTT. Protein product: CASSRRVAASTDTQYF. V and J are TRBV5-1 and TRBJ2-3; perhaps TRBD2 as D (6 bases). Germline-derived CDR1 and CDR2 are SGHRS and YFSETQ. The CDR3 totals 16 residues. V was cut by 4 bases and J by 2 bases, with 17 bases left in between.

Comments on this clonotype: A much bigger clone sits one base away, suggesting this may be a read error. The V gene is TRBV5-1, the J gene TRBJ1-2; D is unresolved. This CDR3 has 14 amino acids. V lost 4 bases, J lost 4 bases, and 14 bases lay in between. CDR1 SGHRS and CDR2 YFSETQ come from the germline V gene. CDR3 nucleotides: TGCGCCAGCAGCCTGCGGGGAGACGGCTATGGCTACACCTTC. This sequence encodes CASSLRGDGYGYTF.

This clonotype has only a few counts. This chain uses TRBV20-1 with TRBJ2-7, with 13 nucleotides matching TRBD2. With V trimmed by 3 bases and J by 7 bases, 6 bases remained unmatched. The CDR3 loop spans 14 amino acids. In germline, CDR1 is DFQATT, CDR2 SNEGSKA (reference sequence). The CDR3 sequence: CSASRTSGGGEQYF. The CDR3 DNA reads as TGCAGTGCTAGCCGGACTAGCGGGGGAGGGGAGCAGTACTTC.

The chain joins TRBV6-1 to TRBJ2-7; D is ambiguous. Per germline, CDR1 MNHNS and CDR2 SASEGT. CDR3 length: 17 residues. Trimming took 7 bases from V and 2 from J, leaving 24 bases between them. This CDR3 reads CASTYLSGSQSPYEQYF. CDR3 nucleotide sequence: TGTGCCAGCACCTACCTTTCAGGTTCACAGTCCCCCTACGAGCAGTACTTC.

About this clonotype: A much larger clonotype is one base distant, so this may be a read error. The genes are TRBV29-1 and TRBJ2-1, with D tentatively TRBD2 (6 bases). Germline V CDR1 and CDR2: SQVTM, ANQGSEA. The CDR3 length is 13 residues. CDR3 nucleotides: TGCAGCGTTGAAGATCGGAGGGATAATGAGCGGTTCTTC. Translating gives CSVEDRRDNERFF.

This clonotype turned up a few times. This chain joins TRBV5-1 and TRBJ2-7; 9 nucleotides align to TRBD1. V trimming: 4 bases; J trimming: 3 bases; junction bases outside the gene matches: 14. CDR3 size: 17 residues. From germline, CDR1 is SGHRS and CDR2 YFSETQ. The CDR3 spells CASSTYRGPYYHYEQYF. CDR3 in DNA: TGCGCCAGCAGCACCTACAGGGGGCCCTACTATCACTACGAGCAGTACTTC.

The rearrangement links TRBV2 to TRBJ2-7, with no clear D. Trimming shortened V by 9 bases and J by 6 bases, and 24 bases separated the two germline ends. Germline CDR1 and CDR2: SNHLY and FYNNEI. The CDR3 length is 15 residues. CDR3 DNA: TGTGCCAGTCGCGCCCATCTTAATGAGCTGGGCGAGCAGTACTTC. It specifies CASRAHLNELGEQYF.

V is TRBV25-1 and J is TRBJ2-3; 7 positions agree with TRBD2. Germline V gene data show CDR1 as MGHDK and CDR2 as SYGVNS. The V gene end was trimmed by 3 bases and the J gene end by 6 bases; junction bases not matched to a gene: 6. The CDR3 is made up of 14 amino acids. CDR3 nucleotides: TGTGCCAGCAGTGAGGGGGGGTTAGGGGATACGCAGTATTTT. This encodes CASSEGGLGDTQYF. The full variable domain, in which reference TRBV25-1 and TRBJ2-3 provide the parts outside the CDR3, is EADIYQTPRYLVIGTGKKITLECSQTMGHDKMYWYQQDPGMELHLIHYSYGVNSTEKGDLSSESTVSRIRTEHFPLTLESARPSHTSQYLCASSEGGLGDTQYFGPGTRLTVL.

The V call is TRBV7-2, the J call TRBJ2-7; TRBD2 is a possible D gene (6 bases). V lost 2 bases and J 7 bases, leaving 24 bases between the germline ends. CDR3 size: 17 residues. Looked up from germline, CDR1 is SGHTA and CDR2 is FQGNSA. This CDR3 is CASSLSMVGGMDNEQYF. As DNA, the CDR3 is TGTGCCAGCAGCTTATCGATGGTTGGCGGGATGGACAATGAGCAGTACTTC.